The 17 T cell receptor beta chains given below trace back to one sample, sequenced in a study of PD-L1 blockade in urothelial cancer. Sample time point: pretreatment peripheral blood. Method: immunoSEQ multiplex PCR; TCRdb's copy keeps in-frame clones and lacks some. This table holds roughly 130,000 clones, approximately 84% found once. The material was PBMCs, obtained around atezolizumab (anti-PD-L1) treatment. The receptors stem from a man aged 45 to 65 with urothelial cancer.

This clone was seen more than once but under ten times. The rearrangement uses TRBV25-1 and TRBJ1-1; D gene ambiguous. The length of the CDR3 is 14 residues. Trimming left V 1 base short and J 1 base short, with 7 bases between. CDR1 is MGHDK, CDR2 SYGVNS, per germline. For the CDR3, the DNA is TGTGCCAGCAGTGAATCCGGAGGGAACACTGAAGCTTTCTTT. Amino acids: CASSESGGNTEAFF.

J is TRBJ2-3 and V is TRBV9; possible D gene TRBD2, 5 bases. The V end lost 3 bases, the J end lost 3 bases, and 14 bases lay between the germline ends. The V gene's germline CDR1 is SGDLS and CDR2 YYNGEE. The CDR3 length is 15 residues. CDR3 bases: TGTGCCAGCAGCGCCCTCGGACTGTTGACAGATACGCAGTATTTT. Its protein product is CASSALGLLTDTQYF.

CDR3: CASSQGVGGVNYGYTF. As DNA, the CDR3 is TGCGCCAGCAGCCAAGGTGTTGGAGGGGTGAACTATGGCTACACCTTC. The rearrangement joins TRBV4-1 to TRBJ1-2, with TRBD1 as a possible D gene (5 bases). CDR1 MGHRA and CDR2 YSYEKL come from the germline V gene. V dropped 1 base and J dropped 2 bases, with 14 bases sitting between them. The CDR3 runs to 16 residues.

The genes are TRBV6-1 and TRBJ2-5; 10 bases line up with TRBD1. There are 15 residues in the CDR3. Trimming removed 4 bases from V and 5 bases from J; junction bases left unmatched: 7. CDR1 and CDR2 from the germline V gene are MNHNS and SASEGT. In DNA form, the CDR3 reads TGTGCCAGCAGTGCTGTGGGACAGGGGCTGGAGACCCAGTACTTC. Translation gives CASSAVGQGLETQYF.

This sequence joins TRBV27 and TRBJ2-3; D is perhaps TRBD1 (5 bases). Germline V gene lookup returns CDR1 MNHEY and CDR2 SMNVEV (reference sequence). This CDR3 contains 15 residues. The V end lost 3 bases, the J end lost 7 bases, and 17 bases lay between the germline ends. The CDR3 spells CASSFRQGADNTQYF. DNA for the CDR3: TGTGCCAGCAGTTTCAGGCAGGGCGCGGACAATACGCAGTATTTT.

V gene TRBV19 combines with J gene TRBJ1-5; TRBD1 is a possible D gene (6 bases). The CDR3 sequence is 15 residues long. Germline V gene lookup returns CDR1 LNHDA and CDR2 SQIVND (reference sequence). Trimming took 2 bases from V and 1 from J, leaving 9 bases between them. Written as DNA, the CDR3 is TGTGCCAGTAGTATACGGACAGCCAGCAATCAGCCCCAGCATTTT. Translating gives CASSIRTASNQPQHF. The entire variable domain, with the rest obtained from reference TRBV19 and TRBJ1-5, is as follows: DGGITQSPKYLFRKEGQNVTLSCEQNLNHDAMYWYRQDPGQGLRLIYYSQIVNDFQKGDIAEGYSVSREKKESFPLTVTSAQKNPTAFYLCASSIRTASNQPQHFGDGTRLSIL.

The V call is TRBV5-1, the J call TRBJ1-3, with TRBD1 as a possible D gene (6 bases). V was trimmed by 0 bases and J by 7 bases, leaving 11 bases between them. The CDR3 is 14 amino acids. Germline-derived CDR1 and CDR2 are SGHRS and YFSETQ. CDR3 loop: CASSLEAGVNTIYF. As DNA, the CDR3 is TGCGCCAGCAGCTTGGAGGCAGGGGTGAACACCATATATTTT.

The chain joins TRBV9 to TRBJ2-3; tentative D call: TRBD2 (6 bases). CDR3 length: 15 residues. The V end lost 0 bases, the J end lost 2 bases, and 10 bases lay between the germline ends. Germline assignment: CDR1 SGDLS and CDR2 YYNGEE. DNA for the CDR3: TGTGCCAGCAGCGTAGCTAGCGCCTACACAGATACGCAGTATTTT. It encodes CASSVASAYTDTQYF.

The chain employs TRBV6-5 and TRBJ1-5; no firm D call. Germline CDR1 is MNHEY and CDR2 is SVGAGI. The CDR3 is 14 residues long. V was pared by 0 bases and J by 6 bases, with 9 bases between. CDR3: CASSYSLGSQPQHF. The CDR3 DNA reads TGTGCCAGCAGTTACTCGCTGGGGAGTCAGCCCCAGCATTTT.

The V gene is TRBV9, the J gene TRBJ2-3; a weak D match, TRBD2 (5 bases). The CDR3 has 16 amino acids. CDR1 and CDR2 from the germline V gene are SGDLS and YYNGEE. V shed 0 bases and J shed 5 bases, with 16 bases lying between them. CDR3 sequence: CASSVAPDSAQDTQYF. DNA for the CDR3: TGTGCCAGCAGCGTAGCCCCGGACTCTGCACAAGATACGCAGTATTTT.

The chain couples TRBV14 to TRBJ1-1; TRBD1 might be the D (5 bases). Germline V gene lookup returns CDR1 SGHDN and CDR2 FVKESK. The V gene lost 2 bases and the J gene lost 8 bases, with 9 bases spanning the gap. The CDR3 runs to 12 residues. CDR3 sequence: CASSQNRWEAFF. As DNA, the CDR3 is TGTGCCAGCAGCCAAAACAGGTGGGAAGCTTTCTTT.

This rearrangement joins TRBV6-1 to TRBJ1-5; 9 positions match TRBD1. Germline V lookup: CDR1 MNHNS, CDR2 SASEGT. The CDR3 runs to 16 residues. V was pared by 3 bases and J by 4 bases, with 7 bases of the junction left unmatched. CDR3: CASSEHRDRVNQPQHF. The CDR3 nucleotides are TGTGCCAGCAGTGAGCACCGGGACAGGGTTAATCAGCCCCAGCATTTT.

This clone was seen only once. The rearrangement joins TRBV19 to TRBJ2-1, with 13 nucleotides matching TRBD2. The CDR3 is made up of 18 amino acids. The V and J ends lost 5 bases and 4 bases, in that order; junction bases with no gene match: 11. Germline V gene lookup returns CDR1 LNHDA and CDR2 SQIVND (reference sequence). The DNA for the CDR3 is TGTGCCAGTAGTTCCTCGGGGACTAGCGGGGTTTCTTACAATGAGCAGTTCTTC. Protein product: CASSSSGTSGVSYNEQFF.

To note about this clone: Other DNA sequences from this sample encode an identical CDR3 as well. This chain connects TRBV29-1 to TRBJ1-1, with 8 positions matching TRBD1. Losses at the gene ends were 6 bases for V and 1 base for J; bases not matched to a gene: 1. Germline V gene lookup returns CDR1 SQVTM and CDR2 ANQGSEA. The CDR3 contains 12 residues. The CDR3 bases are TGCAGCGTCGACAGGGGGAACACTGAAGCTTTCTTT. This sequence encodes CSVDRGNTEAFF.

The V and J genes are TRBV19 and TRBJ1-4; TRBD1 might be the D (6 bases). The V end lost 2 bases, the J end lost 4 bases, and 20 bases lay between the germline ends. The CDR3 spans 18 residues. Germline assignment: CDR1 LNHDA and CDR2 SQIVND (reference sequence). CDR3 amino acids: CASSITPGHTSFNEKLFF. The DNA for the CDR3 is TGTGCCAGTAGTATAACACCGGGACACACGTCCTTTAATGAAAAACTGTTTTTT.

V usage is TRBV6-1 and J usage is TRBJ2-3; possibly TRBD1 for D (5 bases). CDR1 and CDR2 from the germline V gene are MNHNS and SASEGT. This CDR3 contains 15 residues. V lost 4 bases to trimming and J lost 1 base, with 12 bases between them. CDR3 coding DNA: TGTGCCAGCAGTGGGGGTGGCAGGGGCACAGATACGCAGTATTTT. Protein sequence: CASSGGGRGTDTQYF.

The chain combines TRBV5-1 with TRBJ2-5; D is uncertain. The CDR3 consists of 14 residues. The V end lost 2 bases, the J end lost 0 bases, and 8 bases lay between the germline ends. Germline loops: CDR1 SGHRS, CDR2 YFSETQ. CDR3 protein: CASSLVTNQETQYF. CDR3 coding DNA: TGCGCCAGCAGCTTAGTAACTAACCAAGAGACCCAGTACTTC.